Shown below are 32 T cell receptor beta chains from a single sample sequenced in a study of blood T cells in healthy people across ages. For the second PCR, which ran for roughly 6 to 11 cycles, a sample-barcoded 5' primer and a J-beta primer mix were used. TCRdb processed the 5' RACE reads anew with MiXCR; each CDR3 protein has one entry. Found here are over a million distinct CDR3 sequences, approximately 38% of them singletons; the top ten hold roughly 7.9%. Sequences were obtained from blood. These receptor sequences come from a young woman in good health.

This clonotype has more than one count but fewer than ten. The chain uses TRBV20-1 and TRBJ2-7, with D perhaps given as TRBD1 or TRBD2 (5 bases each). Germline lookup yields CDR1 DFQATT and CDR2 SNEGSKA (reference sequence). CDR3 length equals 14 residues. Trimming removed 6 bases from V and 7 bases from J, with 22 bases in between. The DNA of the CDR3 is TGCAGTGCGGAGAACCCCTCCAGGGAGTGGGAGCAGTACTTC. Its protein is CSAENPSREWEQYF.

The J gene is TRBJ2-1, the V gene TRBV13, with D perhaps given as TRBD1 or TRBD2 (5 bases each). The germline V gene has CDR1 PRHDT and CDR2 FYEKMQ (reference sequence). Deletions cut 5 bases from V and 3 bases from J, with 14 bases between. There are 15 residues in the CDR3. The CDR3 loop reads CASSRREWGYNEQFF. The CDR3 bases are TGTGCCAGCAGCCGCAGGGAGTGGGGCTACAATGAGCAGTTCTTC.

The V gene is TRBV6-5, the J gene TRBJ2-7; D uncertain. The V end was cut by 2 bases, the J end by 0 bases, with 8 bases between. CDR1 and CDR2 from the germline V gene are MNHEY and SVGAGI. The CDR3 has 14 residues. CDR3 residues: CASSYMGSSYEQYF. In DNA form, the CDR3 reads TGTGCCAGCAGTTACATGGGAAGCTCCTACGAGCAGTACTTC.

This chain connects TRBV10-3 to TRBJ2-1; D ambiguous. The CDR3 spans 14 residues. Germline V gene data show CDR1 as ENHRY and CDR2 as SYGVKD. Trimming removed 6 bases at V and 2 bases at J, with 11 bases between. CDR3 amino acids: CAISPRGPYNEQFF. DNA of the CDR3: TGTGCCATCAGCCCGAGAGGACCCTACAATGAGCAGTTCTTC.

This chain links TRBV20-1 with TRBJ2-3; the match to TRBD2 covers 8 bases. Trimming took 4 bases from V and 6 from J; bases not matched to a gene: 12. The length of the CDR3 is 15 residues. CDR1 is DFQATT and CDR2 is SNEGSKA in the germline V gene (reference sequence). CDR3 protein: CSAIERGIIRDTQYF. The CDR3 DNA follows: TGCAGTGCTATAGAGCGGGGGATTATACGGGATACGCAGTATTTT.

The chain has TRBV20-1 and TRBJ1-2; D may be TRBD1 (5 bases). The CDR3 has 15 residues. CDR1 DFQATT and CDR2 SNEGSKA come from the germline V gene (reference sequence). V lost 6 bases to trimming and J lost 1 base, with 18 bases between them. The CDR3 DNA sequence: TGCAGTGCCAAAAGCGAGGGGCCGAATAACTATGGCTACACCTTC. Its protein product is CSAKSEGPNNYGYTF.

Comments on this clonotype: A junction boundary mismatches the germline segment, possibly from a read error. The rearrangement joins TRBV20-1 to TRBJ2-7; a weak D match, TRBD1 (6 bases). CDR3 length: 12 residues. Germline-derived CDR1 and CDR2 are DFQATT and SNEGSKA (reference sequence). CDR3 sequence: CSARQGFYKQYF. The CDR3 DNA reads as TGCAGTGCTAGGCAGGGGTTCTACAAGCAGTACTTC.

About this clonotype: One base away lies a much larger clone, so this may be a sequencing read error. The J gene is TRBJ2-5, the V gene TRBV11-2; D possibly corresponds to TRBD2 (6 bases). The CDR3 has 13 amino acids. The germline V gene has CDR1 SGHAT and CDR2 FQNNGV. The CDR3 reads CAGSMAGRETQYF. The CDR3 DNA is TGTGCCGGCAGCATGGCGGGGAGAGAGACCCAGTACTTC. Full variable domain (remainder filled in from reference TRBV11-2 and TRBJ2-5): EAGVAQSPRYKIIEKRQSVAFWCNPISGHATLYWYQQILGQGPKLLIQFQNNGVVDDSQLPKDRFSAERLKGVDSTLKIQPAKLEDSAVYLCAGSMAGRETQYFGPGTRLLVL.

Only a few counts were recorded for this clonotype. This rearrangement joins TRBV27 to TRBJ2-7, with TRBD1 identical over 7 bases. The trim removed 0 bases at V and 1 base at J, leaving 6 bases unmatched. The CDR3 is 16 residues long. Germline V CDR1 and CDR2: MNHEY, SMNVEV (reference sequence). The CDR3 coding sequence is TGTGCCAGCAGTTTATCGGGGACAGCGCTATCCTACGAGCAGTACTTC. It yields the protein CASSLSGTALSYEQYF.

This clonotype appeared a few times. This rearrangement joins TRBV11-1 to TRBJ2-1; TRBD2 agrees at 7 bases. Looked up from germline, CDR1 is SGHAT and CDR2 is FQDESV (reference sequence). Trimming cost V 3 bases and J 3 bases; bases outside gene matches: 5. This CDR3 comprises 15 residues. The CDR3 DNA reads TGTGCCAGCAGCTTTAGAAGCGGGGACTACAATGAGCAGTTCTTC. It encodes CASSFRSGDYNEQFF.

The V gene is TRBV20-1, the J gene TRBJ2-3, with D possibly TRBD1 on 6 matching bases. The germline CDR1 and CDR2 sequences are DFQATT and SNEGSKA (reference sequence). The CDR3 spans 13 residues. V shed 4 bases and J shed 4 bases, with 12 bases lying between them. CDR3 region: CSANRQAPDTQYF. The CDR3 coding sequence is TGCAGTGCTAACCGACAGGCGCCAGATACGCAGTATTTT.

The rearrangement joins TRBV2 to TRBJ2-3, with TRBD2 identical over 8 bases. The CDR3 sequence is 15 residues long. Per germline, CDR1 SNHLY and CDR2 FYNNEI. V gave up 4 bases and J gave up 2 bases; unmatched junction bases: 5. CDR3 residues: CASSAAGGNTDTQYF. The CDR3 region has the DNA TGTGCCAGCAGTGCCGCGGGGGGAAACACAGATACGCAGTATTTT.

The rearrangement links TRBV7-2 to TRBJ2-7, with D perhaps matching TRBD2 (5 bases). This CDR3 is 16 amino acids long. Germline V gives CDR1 SGHTA, CDR2 FQGNSA. V was trimmed by 5 bases and J by 2 bases, leaving 19 bases between them. The CDR3 is CASSTFGLEEPYEQYF. The CDR3 DNA sequence: TGTGCCAGCAGCACCTTTGGACTGGAAGAACCCTACGAGCAGTACTTC.

V and J are TRBV5-1 and TRBJ2-7, with D tentatively TRBD2 (5 bases). CDR3 length equals 15 residues. V gave up 0 bases and J gave up 1 base, with 11 bases separating them. CDR1 and CDR2 (germline): SGHRS, YFSETQ. CDR3 sequence (DNA): TGCGCCAGCAGCTTGGGGGAGTTCCCTTCCTACGAGCAGTACTTC. Protein: CASSLGEFPSYEQYF.

This clonotype turned up a few times. The chain carries TRBV5-1 and TRBJ1-5; 9 positions agree with TRBD1. Germline assignment: CDR1 SGHRS and CDR2 YFSETQ. This CDR3 spans 16 amino acids. The V and J ends lost 2 bases and 2 bases, in that order; junction bases with no gene match: 5. The CDR3 protein is CASSLGTGRGNQPQHF. CDR3 DNA: TGCGCCAGCAGCTTAGGGACAGGGAGAGGCAATCAGCCCCAGCATTTT. Together with reference TRBV5-1 and TRBJ1-5, the CDR3 gives the full variable domain: KAGVTQTPRYLIKTRGQQVTLSCSPISGHRSVSWYQQTPGQGLQFLFEYFSETQRNKGNFPGRFSGRQFSNSRSEMNVSTLELGDSALYLCASSLGTGRGNQPQHFGDGTRLSIL.

The chain combines TRBV20-1 with TRBJ1-1, with 7 bases identical to TRBD1. CDR3 length equals 15 residues. Germline CDR1 is DFQATT and CDR2 is SNEGSKA (reference sequence). V lost 4 bases and J lost 0; bases outside the gene matches: 8. The CDR3 spells CSATGPGQVNTEAFF. In DNA form, the CDR3 reads TGCAGTGCTACAGGTCCCGGACAGGTGAACACTGAAGCTTTCTTT.

J is TRBJ2-5 and V is TRBV12-3 or TRBV12-4; unclear D gene. V shed 3 bases and J shed 1 base, with 12 bases lying between them. There are 15 residues in the CDR3. CDR3 nucleotide sequence: TGTGCCAGCAGTTTTAGGGCTTTGGGCCAAGAGACCCAGTACTTC. Translation: CASSFRALGQETQYF.

With regard to this clonotype: The junction shows a germline mismatch at one end, possibly a read error. The chain is built from TRBV20-1 and TRBJ2-7; 9 bases agree with TRBD2. CDR3 length equals 15 residues. In germline, CDR1 is DFQATT, CDR2 SNEGSKA (reference sequence). Here the CDR3 reads CSAGDQREVSYEQYF. In nucleotides, the CDR3 is TGCAGTGCTGGAGATCAGCGGGAGGTTTCCTACGAGCAGTACTTC.

The chain's CDR3 is CSARPGTGRYEQYF. The CDR3 coding sequence is TGCAGTGCCCGCCCCGGGACAGGGAGATACGAGCAGTACTTC. This chain joins TRBV20-1 and TRBJ2-7; the match to TRBD1 covers 9 bases. CDR1 and CDR2 (germline): DFQATT, SNEGSKA (reference sequence). The CDR3 runs to 14 residues. Trimming took 6 bases from V and 4 from J; bases not matched to a gene: 10.

This clonotype was found a few times. V gene TRBV27 combines with J gene TRBJ2-7; 10 nucleotides line up with TRBD1. CDR3 length equals 15 residues. V was clipped by 6 bases and J by 4 bases; unmatched bases: 9. The germline gives CDR1 MNHEY, CDR2 SMNVEV (reference sequence). The CDR3 region has the DNA TGTGCCAGCAGACAAAAGGGACAGGGGATATACGAGCAGTACTTC. Its translation: CASRQKGQGIYEQYF.

The sample holds a few counts of this clonotype. The V call is TRBV5-1, the J call TRBJ2-7; D is unresolved. The germline V and J ends were trimmed by 0 bases and 0 bases, with 10 bases remaining between them. The CDR3 runs to 15 residues. CDR1 is SGHRS and CDR2 is YFSETQ in the germline V gene. The CDR3 loop is CASSLVERASYEQYF. In nucleotides, the CDR3 is TGCGCCAGCAGCTTGGTCGAAAGGGCCTCCTACGAGCAGTACTTC. The whole variable domain, remainder taken from reference TRBV5-1 and TRBJ2-7, is KAGVTQTPRYLIKTRGQQVTLSCSPISGHRSVSWYQQTPGQGLQFLFEYFSETQRNKGNFPGRFSGRQFSNSRSEMNVSTLELGDSALYLCASSLVERASYEQYFGPGTRLTVT.

This clonotype has a handful of counts. V and J are TRBV7-9 and TRBJ2-5; 12 bases align to TRBD2. This CDR3 is built from 16 residues. V shed 4 bases and J 0 bases; nucleotides not matched to a gene: 3. The germline V gene encodes CDR1 SEHNR and CDR2 FQNEAQ (reference sequence). The DNA of the CDR3 is TGTGCCAGCAGCTCCCGGACTAGCGGGGACCAAGAGACCCAGTACTTC. Encoded protein: CASSSRTSGDQETQYF.

This clonotype was seen a few times. J is TRBJ2-1 and V is TRBV7-9, with 9 bases lining up with TRBD2. The V and J ends lost 2 bases and 3 bases, in that order; junction bases with no gene match: 5. The CDR3 spans 16 residues. The germline gives CDR1 SEHNR, CDR2 FQNEAQ (reference sequence). CDR3 DNA: TGTGCCAGCAGCTTATTCGGGCGGGGGGGCTACAATGAGCAGTTCTTC. Its protein product is CASSLFGRGGYNEQFF.

The chain recombines TRBV7-2 with TRBJ2-7, with a possible D match to TRBD2 (6 bases). The CDR3 covers 15 residues. Germline loops: CDR1 SGHTA, CDR2 FQGNSA. Trimming removed 5 bases from V and 1 base from J, with 15 bases in between. Here the CDR3 reads CASSLYGGESYEQYF. CDR3 in DNA: TGTGCCAGCAGCCTCTACGGGGGTGAATCCTACGAGCAGTACTTC.

V usage is TRBV6-6 and J usage is TRBJ2-4; D is unclear. The assigned J gene may be wrong: the sequence end matches TRBJ2-5 better. Looked up from germline, CDR1 is MNHNY and CDR2 is SVGAGI (reference sequence). This CDR3 spans 17 amino acids. For the CDR3, the DNA is TGTGCCAGCAGTTACTACTCGGGCAGATCCGGTAAAGAGACCCAGTACTTC. This encodes CASSYYSGRSGKETQYF.

A few counts support this clonotype. Its ends do not fully match the called genes, so a read error is possible. V and J are TRBV12-3 or TRBV12-4 and TRBJ2-3; 9 bases agree with TRBD2. There are 15 residues in the CDR3. As DNA, the CDR3 is TGTGCCAGCAGGTTAGCGGGAGTTCCGACAGATACGCAGTATTTT. Translated, it gives CASRLAGVPTDTQYF.

The chain employs TRBV5-1 and TRBJ2-2; tentative D call: TRBD1 (5 bases). Germline assignment: CDR1 SGHRS and CDR2 YFSETQ. The CDR3 contains 16 residues. Trimming took off 0 bases at V and 0 bases at J, with 9 bases between the two ends. DNA of the CDR3: TGCGCCAGCAGCTTGGATGGGGCCCCGAACACCGGGGAGCTGTTTTTT. Translated, it gives CASSLDGAPNTGELFF.

CDR3 coding DNA: TGTGCCAGCAGCTTGGGCTCAGGGGAACTCTCCTATGGCTACACCTTC. The encoded protein is CASSLGSGELSYGYTF. J is TRBJ1-2 and V is TRBV5-4, with TRBD1 as a possible D gene (6 bases). This CDR3 has 16 residues. The V gene lost 0 bases and the J gene lost 4 bases, with 16 bases spanning the gap. Germline-derived CDR1 and CDR2 are SGHNT and YYREEE (reference sequence).

Turning to this clonotype: At one boundary the junction diverges from the germline segment, which might be a read error. The chain links TRBV10-3 to TRBJ1-5, with D perhaps TRBD1 (5 bases). CDR1 and CDR2 from the germline V gene are ENHRY and SYGVKD. CDR3 length equals 15 residues. This CDR3 reads CAIGDRRDSNQPQHF. CDR3 coding DNA: TGTGCCATCGGTGACCGCAGGGATAGCAATCAGCCCCAGCATTTT.

The gene calls are TRBV25-1 and TRBJ2-6, with D possibly TRBD1 on 5 matching bases. The germline V gene encodes CDR1 MGHDK and CDR2 SYGVNS. Deletions cut 2 bases from V and 1 base from J, with 9 bases between. The CDR3 runs 16 residues. The CDR3 nucleotides read TGTGCCAGCAGTGAACAGGGCAAATCTGGGGCCAACGTCCTGACTTTC. Translating gives CASSEQGKSGANVLTF.

The V and J genes are TRBV5-5 and TRBJ1-5; 8 bases are a match to TRBD1. V trimming: 4 bases; J trimming: 0 bases; junction bases outside the gene matches: 6. The germline V gene encodes CDR1 SGHKS and CDR2 YYEKEE (reference sequence). This CDR3 spans 16 amino acids. CDR3 in amino acids: CASSPGGQVSNQPQHF. In nucleotides, the CDR3 is TGTGCCAGCAGCCCTGGGGGACAGGTTAGCAATCAGCCCCAGCATTTT. Drawing the rest from reference TRBV5-5 and TRBJ1-5, the complete variable domain is DAGVTQSPTHLIKTRGQQVTLRCSPISGHKSVSWYQQVLGQGPQFIFQYYEKEERGRGNFPDRFSARQFPNYSSELNVNALLLGDSALYLCASSPGGQVSNQPQHFGDGTRLSIL.

V gene TRBV29-1 combines with J gene TRBJ2-2; 10 bases line up with TRBD2. Germline V gene lookup returns CDR1 SQVTM and CDR2 ANQGSEA. The CDR3 is made up of 15 amino acids. V shed 5 bases, J shed 6 bases, and the junction held 9 bases outside the gene matches. The CDR3 bases are TGCAGCGTTACCAGCGGGGGGGCCTTGTCCGGGGAGCTGTTTTTT. Protein: CSVTSGGALSGELFF.